This T cell receptor beta chain was retrieved from a study of blood T cells in healthy people across ages. Overall study context: The capture of about one barcoded beta molecule per two T cells was achieved by template switching. Study-wide findings and caveats: CMV status of donors was not determined, possibly confounding expanded clonotype changes.

A second PCR of 7 to 11 cycles used a sample-barcoded 5' primer and a J-beta primer mix. TCRdb called the 5' RACE reads again in MiXCR, with one record for every CDR3 protein. The data contain around 1,900,000 distinct CDR3 sequences, roughly two fifths of them singletons. This CDR3 has 15 residues. V lost 4 bases to trimming and J lost 0 bases, with 11 bases between them. This clonotype was recorded a few times. Its antigen is still unknown. The source of this sequence is a human donor in good health. The chain couples TRBV12-3 or TRBV12-4 to TRBJ2-3; tentative D call: TRBD2 (6 bases). Sequenced sample: blood. The CDR3 DNA reads as TGTGCCAGCAGTTCCTCGGGACTTAGCACAGATACGCAGTATTTT. Protein sequence: CASSSSGLSTDTQYF.